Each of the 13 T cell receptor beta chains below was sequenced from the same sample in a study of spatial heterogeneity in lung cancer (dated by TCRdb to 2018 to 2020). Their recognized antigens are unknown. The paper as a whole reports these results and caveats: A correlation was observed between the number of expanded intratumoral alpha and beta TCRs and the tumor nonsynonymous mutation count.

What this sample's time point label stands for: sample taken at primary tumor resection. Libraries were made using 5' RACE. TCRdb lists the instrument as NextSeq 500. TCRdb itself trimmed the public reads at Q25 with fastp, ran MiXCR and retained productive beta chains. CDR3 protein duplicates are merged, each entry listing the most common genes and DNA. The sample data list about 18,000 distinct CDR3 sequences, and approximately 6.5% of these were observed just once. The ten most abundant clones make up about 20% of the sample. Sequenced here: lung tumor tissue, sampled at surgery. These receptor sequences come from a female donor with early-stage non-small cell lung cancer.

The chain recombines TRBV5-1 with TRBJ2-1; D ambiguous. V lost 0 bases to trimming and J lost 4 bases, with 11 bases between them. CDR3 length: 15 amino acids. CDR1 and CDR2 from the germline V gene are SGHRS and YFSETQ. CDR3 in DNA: TGCGCCAGCAGCTTGGGCGATTTCGGGTACAATGAGCAGTTCTTC. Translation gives CASSLGDFGYNEQFF.

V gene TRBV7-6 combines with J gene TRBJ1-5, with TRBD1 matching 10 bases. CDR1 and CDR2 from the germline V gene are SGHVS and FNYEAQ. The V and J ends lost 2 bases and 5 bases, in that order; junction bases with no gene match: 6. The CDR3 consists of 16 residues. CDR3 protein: CASSLYGTGEDQPQHF. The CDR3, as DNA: TGTGCCAGCAGCTTATATGGGACAGGGGAAGATCAGCCCCAGCATTTT.

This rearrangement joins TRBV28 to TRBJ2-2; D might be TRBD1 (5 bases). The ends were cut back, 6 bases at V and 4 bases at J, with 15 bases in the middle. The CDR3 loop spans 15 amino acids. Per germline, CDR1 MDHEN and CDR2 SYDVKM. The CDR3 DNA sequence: TGTGCCAGCAGCATCATGTCGGACACCACCGGGGAGCTGTTTTTT. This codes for CASSIMSDTTGELFF. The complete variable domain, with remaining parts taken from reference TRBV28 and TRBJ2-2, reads DVKVTQSSRYLVKRTGEKVFLECVQDMDHENMFWYRQDPGLGLRLIYFSYDVKMKEKGDIPEGYSVSREKKERFSLILESASTNQTSMYLCASSIMSDTTGELFFGEGSRLTVL.

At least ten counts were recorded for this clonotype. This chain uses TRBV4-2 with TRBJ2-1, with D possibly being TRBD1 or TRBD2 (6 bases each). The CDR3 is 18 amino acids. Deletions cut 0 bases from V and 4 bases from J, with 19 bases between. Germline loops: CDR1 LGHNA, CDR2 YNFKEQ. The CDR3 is CASSQDGGPSGRYNEQFF. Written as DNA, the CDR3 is TGTGCCAGCAGCCAAGATGGGGGCCCTAGTGGGAGGTACAATGAGCAGTTCTTC.

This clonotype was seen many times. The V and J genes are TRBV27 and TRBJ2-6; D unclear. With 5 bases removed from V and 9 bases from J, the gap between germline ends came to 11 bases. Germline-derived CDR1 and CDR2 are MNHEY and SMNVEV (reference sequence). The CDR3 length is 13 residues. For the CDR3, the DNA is TGTGCCAGCAGTGTATGGCAGAACAACGTCCTGACTTTC. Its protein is CASSVWQNNVLTF.

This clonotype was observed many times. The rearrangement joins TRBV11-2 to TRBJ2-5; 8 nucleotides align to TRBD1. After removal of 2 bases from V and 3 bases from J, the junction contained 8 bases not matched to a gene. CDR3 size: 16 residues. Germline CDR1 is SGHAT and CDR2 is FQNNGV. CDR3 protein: CASSLFPAGGEETQYF. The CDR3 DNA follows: TGTGCCAGCAGCTTATTTCCGGCAGGGGGCGAAGAGACCCAGTACTTC.

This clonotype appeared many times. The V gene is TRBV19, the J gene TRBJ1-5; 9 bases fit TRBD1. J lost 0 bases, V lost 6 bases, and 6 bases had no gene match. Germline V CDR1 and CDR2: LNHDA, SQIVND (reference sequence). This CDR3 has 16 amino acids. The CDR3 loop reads CASRMGTGNSNQPQHF. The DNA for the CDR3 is TGTGCCAGTAGGATGGGGACAGGGAATAGCAATCAGCCCCAGCATTTT. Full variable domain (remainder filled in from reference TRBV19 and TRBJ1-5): DGGITQSPKYLFRKEGQNVTLSCEQNLNHDAMYWYRQDPGQGLRLIYYSQIVNDFQKGDIAEGYSVSREKKESFPLTVTSAQKNPTAFYLCASRMGTGNSNQPQHFGDGTRLSIL.

CDR3 in DNA: TGTGCCAGCAGCTTAGCGGGACAGGGTATTACTGGCTACACCTTC. Translated: CASSLAGQGITGYTF. This chain links TRBV7-9 with TRBJ1-2; TRBD1 matches at 9 bases. The CDR3 is 15 residues long. Germline values: CDR1 SEHNR, CDR2 FQNEAQ (reference sequence). J lost 7 bases, V lost 0 bases, and 6 bases had no gene match.

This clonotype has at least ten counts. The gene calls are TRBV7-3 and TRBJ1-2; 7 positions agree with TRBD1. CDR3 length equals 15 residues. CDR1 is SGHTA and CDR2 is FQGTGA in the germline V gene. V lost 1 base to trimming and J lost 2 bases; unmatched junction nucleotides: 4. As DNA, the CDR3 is TGTGCCAGCAGCTTAAGTGGGACAGACAACTATGGCTACACCTTC. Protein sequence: CASSLSGTDNYGYTF. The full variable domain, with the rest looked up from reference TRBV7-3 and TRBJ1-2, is GAGVSQTPSNKVTEKGKYVELRCDPISGHTALYWYRQSLGQGPEFLIYFQGTGAADDSGLPNDRFFAVRPEGSVSTLKIQRTERGDSAVYLCASSLSGTDNYGYTFGSGTRLTVV.

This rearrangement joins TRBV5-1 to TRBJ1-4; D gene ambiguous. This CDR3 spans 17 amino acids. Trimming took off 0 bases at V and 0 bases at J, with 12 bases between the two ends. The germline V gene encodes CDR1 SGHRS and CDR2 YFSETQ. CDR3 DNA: TGCGCCAGCAGCTTGGAAGGGAACCCTGCAACTAATGAAAAACTGTTTTTT. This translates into CASSLEGNPATNEKLFF. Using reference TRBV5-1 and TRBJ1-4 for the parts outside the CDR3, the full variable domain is KAGVTQTPRYLIKTRGQQVTLSCSPISGHRSVSWYQQTPGQGLQFLFEYFSETQRNKGNFPGRFSGRQFSNSRSEMNVSTLELGDSALYLCASSLEGNPATNEKLFFGSGTQLSVL.

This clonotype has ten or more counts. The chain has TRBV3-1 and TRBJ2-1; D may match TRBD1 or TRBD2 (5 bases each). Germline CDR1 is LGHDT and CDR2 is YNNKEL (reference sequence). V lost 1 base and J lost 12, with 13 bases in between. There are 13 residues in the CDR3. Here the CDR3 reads CASSQVRAGLQFF. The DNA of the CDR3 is TGTGCCAGCAGCCAAGTCAGGGCGGGCCTGCAGTTCTTC.

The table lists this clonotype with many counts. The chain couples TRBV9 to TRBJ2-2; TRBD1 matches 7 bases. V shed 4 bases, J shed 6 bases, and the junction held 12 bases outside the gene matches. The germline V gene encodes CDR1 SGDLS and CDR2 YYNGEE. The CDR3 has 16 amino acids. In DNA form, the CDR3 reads TGTGCCAGCAGCCTACGACAGGGTGGAACCGCCGGGGAGCTGTTTTTT. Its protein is CASSLRQGGTAGELFF.

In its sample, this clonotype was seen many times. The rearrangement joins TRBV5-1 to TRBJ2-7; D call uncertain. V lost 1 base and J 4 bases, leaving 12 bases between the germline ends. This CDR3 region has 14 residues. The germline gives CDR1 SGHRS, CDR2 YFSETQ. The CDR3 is CASSLNGLGYEQYF. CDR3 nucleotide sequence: TGCGCCAGCAGCTTGAACGGGTTGGGGTACGAGCAGTACTTC.